Each of the 32 T cell receptor beta chains below was sequenced from the same sample in a study of blood T cells in healthy people across ages. Together with a sample-barcoded 5' primer, a J-beta primer mix was included in a second PCR lasting about 6 to 11 cycles. One entry per CDR3 protein, called by TCRdb with MiXCR from the 5' RACE reads. The sample contains 1,300,000 or so distinct CDR3 sequences, around 59% of which appear only once. Source material: blood. All receptors derive from a man in his late teens or twenties in good health.

This chain uses TRBV28 with TRBJ2-1; D call uncertain. The J call could be wrong; TRBJ2-7 is a better fit for the DNA end. CDR1 is MDHEN, CDR2 SYDVKM, per germline. This CDR3 comprises 17 residues. The CDR3 DNA reads as TGTGCCAGCAGTTTAGGTGCTTTGCCAGCGTTGGGCAATGAGCAGTACTTC. Translated: CASSLGALPALGNEQYF.

The CDR3 region is CASSPSVARQGAGTEAFF. CDR3 in DNA: TGTGCCAGCTCACCATCGGTAGCCCGACAGGGGGCAGGGACTGAAGCTTTCTTT. This chain connects TRBV18 to TRBJ1-1; 10 bases are shared with TRBD1. V trimming: 2 bases; J trimming: 5 bases; junction bases outside the gene matches: 14. This CDR3 contains 18 residues. The germline CDR1 and CDR2 sequences are KGHSH and LQKENI.

This chain uses TRBV10-3 with TRBJ1-1, with unresolved D. CDR3 length: 14 residues. Trimming removed 0 bases at V and 6 bases at J, with 11 bases between. CDR1 and CDR2 from the germline V gene are ENHRY and SYGVKD. In DNA, the CDR3 is TGTGCCATCAGTGAGTCGATTCGGAAGGCTGAAGCTTTCTTT. Translated: CAISESIRKAEAFF.

This clonotype was counted only a few times. The chain carries TRBV4-3 and TRBJ2-3; D is possibly TRBD1 (5 bases). Trimming stripped 8 bases from V and 6 bases from J, with 15 bases between. The CDR3 is made up of 13 amino acids. Germline V CDR1 and CDR2: LGHNA, YSLEER. CDR3 protein: CASSAGNGDTQYF. DNA of the CDR3: TGCGCCAGCTCAGCAGGGAATGGGGATACGCAGTATTTT.

The rearrangement joins TRBV6-2 or TRBV6-3 to TRBJ2-7; the D is unclear. The CDR3 is made up of 15 amino acids. V lost 9 bases and J 5 bases, leaving 23 bases between the germline ends. CDR1 is MNHEY and CDR2 is SVGEGT in the germline V gene. Written as DNA, the CDR3 is TGTGCCAGTGGACGAGATGTAGTTGTCAGCGACGAGCAGTACTTC. Its protein product is CASGRDVVVSDEQYF.

The rearrangement links TRBV2 to TRBJ1-5; D ambiguous. The CDR3 loop spans 14 amino acids. The germline gives CDR1 SNHLY, CDR2 FYNNEI. Trimming stripped 8 bases from V and 11 bases from J, with 22 bases between. CDR3 nucleotides: TGTGCCAGCTCTTTGATAACGGGATTAGAAGCCCAGCATTTT. Translated, it gives CASSLITGLEAQHF. The full variable domain, completed using reference TRBV2 and TRBJ1-5, is EPEVTQTPSHQVTQMGQEVILRCVPISNHLYFYWYRQILGQKVEFLVSFYNNEISEKSEIFDDQFSVERPDGSNFTLKIRSTKLEDSAMYFCASSLITGLEAQHFGDGTRLSIL.

This clonotype occurred a few times. The chain couples TRBV10-3 to TRBJ2-5, with 11 bases identical to TRBD1. Germline values: CDR1 ENHRY, CDR2 SYGVKD. The length of the CDR3 is 15 residues. Trimming took 3 bases from V and 5 from J; bases not matched to a gene: 5. CDR3 DNA: TGTGCCATCAGTGATCCCGGGACAGGGGGGGAGACCCAGTACTTC. Translating gives CAISDPGTGGETQYF.

The chain is built from TRBV4-2 and TRBJ2-7; 9 bases line up with TRBD2. The V and J ends lost 1 base and 6 bases, in that order; junction bases with no gene match: 4. Germline V gene lookup returns CDR1 LGHNA and CDR2 YNFKEQ. The CDR3 sequence is 14 residues long. CDR3 amino acids: CASSQVGTSCEQYF. DNA for the CDR3: TGTGCCAGCAGCCAAGTCGGGACTAGCTGCGAGCAGTACTTC.

This clonotype was seen a handful of times. The chain combines TRBV25-1 with TRBJ2-5, with 7 bases aligning to TRBD1. Trimming at V came to 6 bases and at J to 5 bases, leaving 9 bases not matched to a gene. CDR3 length equals 14 residues. The germline CDR1 and CDR2 sequences are MGHDK and SYGVNS. The CDR3 bases are TGTGCCAGCAGGGGGACAGCGGCTGGGGAGACCCAGTACTTC. Amino acids: CASRGTAAGETQYF.

This clonotype was detected a few times. The chain is built from TRBV12-3 or TRBV12-4 and TRBJ2-3, with D possibly being TRBD1 (6 bases). The CDR3 length is 15 residues. V was trimmed by 4 bases and J by 3 bases, leaving 14 bases between them. The CDR3 nucleotides are TGTGCCAGCAGTTCCCCCTGGCAGGGGACAGATACGCAGTATTTT. Translation: CASSSPWQGTDTQYF.

V gene TRBV6-2 or TRBV6-3 combines with J gene TRBJ2-4; 7 nucleotides align to TRBD1. Gene TRBJ2-7 matches the end of the DNA better, so the J call may be wrong. CDR3 size: 12 residues. Germline values: CDR1 MNHEY, CDR2 SVGEGT. DNA for the CDR3: TGTGCCAGCATGAGGGACAGCTACGAGCAGTACTTC. Translation gives CASMRDSYEQYF.

This clonotype has more than one count but fewer than ten. In DNA form, the CDR3 reads TGTGCCAGCAGACCGGGACAGGGATTCCACGAGCAGTACTTC. As protein: CASRPGQGFHEQYF. This rearrangement joins TRBV6-6 to TRBJ2-7; 9 nucleotides agree with TRBD1. Germline V gives CDR1 MNHNY, CDR2 SVGAGI (reference sequence). The CDR3 is 14 amino acids. Trimming cost V 6 bases and J 5 bases; bases outside gene matches: 8.

This clonotype was counted a few times. One end of the junction varies from germline; a read error may be responsible. The J gene is TRBJ2-7, the V gene TRBV20-1; 7 nucleotides align to TRBD2. The CDR3 runs 13 residues. Looked up from germline, CDR1 is DFQATT and CDR2 is SNEGSKA (reference sequence). CDR3 region: CSVRLAGTYEQYF. DNA of the CDR3: TGCAGTGTTAGACTAGCCGGTACCTACGAGCAGTACTTC.

The chain uses TRBV10-2 and TRBJ1-5; D is possibly TRBD1 (5 bases). V lost 4 bases and J lost 3, with 7 bases in between. Germline CDR1 is WSHSY and CDR2 is SAAADI. This CDR3 spans 13 amino acids. CDR3 nucleotide sequence: TGCGCCAGCAGTGGGGGGTTCAATCAGCCCCAGCATTTT. Translation gives CASSGGFNQPQHF.

The table lists this clonotype with a few counts. V is TRBV29-1 and J is TRBJ2-7; 7 positions agree with TRBD1. This CDR3 region has 13 residues. Germline CDR1 SQVTM, CDR2 ANQGSEA. Trimming took 2 bases from V and 2 from J; bases not matched to a gene: 3. The CDR3 nucleotides are TGCAGCGTTGAAACAGGGGACGCCTACGAGCAGTACTTC. As protein: CSVETGDAYEQYF.

This clonotype was seen a few times. This chain joins TRBV7-2 and TRBJ2-3; 12 positions agree with TRBD2. The CDR3 has 16 amino acids. V lost 5 bases and J lost 5; bases outside the gene matches: 8. Germline CDR1 and CDR2: SGHTA and FQGNSA. For the CDR3, the DNA is TGTGCCAGCAGCACCGGGACTAGCGGGTCGAGAGATACGCAGTATTTT. Its translation is CASSTGTSGSRDTQYF.

The chain carries TRBV7-6 and TRBJ1-2; D gene unclear. This CDR3 is built from 14 residues. Germline CDR1 SGHVS, CDR2 FNYEAQ. V was trimmed by 8 bases and J by 4 bases, leaving 17 bases between them. DNA of the CDR3: TGTGCCAGCGGCCCATCGAAGTGGTCCTATGGCTACACCTTC. Residues: CASGPSKWSYGYTF.

This rearrangement joins TRBV7-2 to TRBJ2-2, with a tentative D call TRBD1 (5 bases). Trimming removed 5 bases from V and 6 bases from J, with 16 bases in between. CDR3 length equals 15 residues. Per germline, CDR1 SGHTA and CDR2 FQGNSA. The CDR3 bases are TGTGCCAGCAGCCCGGCCCAGGGTGGCCCCGGGGAGCTGTTTTTT. It translates to CASSPAQGGPGELFF.

In its sample, this clonotype was seen a few times. V is TRBV20-1 and J is TRBJ2-3, with 11 bases that match TRBD2. The ends lost 5 bases at V and 4 bases at J; junction bases unmatched: 5. The CDR3 loop spans 14 amino acids. Germline V gives CDR1 DFQATT, CDR2 SNEGSKA (reference sequence). The CDR3: CSAGTSGGADTQYF. In DNA, the CDR3 is TGCAGTGCTGGTACTAGCGGGGGTGCAGATACGCAGTATTTT.

This chain joins TRBV25-1 and TRBJ1-1, with 8 bases matching TRBD1. This CDR3 has 14 residues. The J segment lost 0 bases and the V segment lost 6 bases, leaving 3 bases of the junction unmatched. Germline CDR1 reads MGHDK; CDR2 reads SYGVNS. CDR3 DNA: TGTGCCAGCAGGGGGACAGGAGTGAACACTGAAGCTTTCTTT. Translated, it gives CASRGTGVNTEAFF.

The gene calls are TRBV27 and TRBJ1-1; no reliable D call. Germline lookup yields CDR1 MNHEY and CDR2 SMNVEV (reference sequence). The CDR3 is 13 residues long. V was pared by 1 base and J by 4 bases, with 7 bases between. The CDR3 is CASSLLSGTEAFF. CDR3 in DNA: TGTGCCAGCAGTTTATTGTCTGGCACTGAAGCTTTCTTT.

This chain links TRBV7-2 with TRBJ2-4, with 12 nucleotides matching TRBD2. The J call could be wrong; TRBJ2-7 is a better fit for the DNA end. The length of the CDR3 is 16 residues. The germline gives CDR1 SGHTA, CDR2 FQGNSA. The CDR3 reads CASSLGASGRADEQYF. The CDR3 DNA is TGTGCCAGCAGCTTAGGCGCTAGCGGGAGGGCCGACGAGCAGTACTTC.

This clonotype was observed at least ten times. The chain couples TRBV20-1 to TRBJ2-2, with D tentatively TRBD1 (6 bases). V lost 6 bases, J lost 3 bases, and 11 bases lay in between. The CDR3 is made up of 13 amino acids. CDR1 is DFQATT and CDR2 is SNEGSKA in the germline V gene (reference sequence). The CDR3: CSAWTADTGELFF. The CDR3 nucleotides read TGCAGTGCGTGGACAGCCGACACCGGGGAGCTGTTTTTT.

The genes are TRBV10-3 and TRBJ2-4; D possibly corresponds to TRBD1 (6 bases). The V and J ends lost 4 bases and 5 bases respectively, with 6 bases between them. CDR1 is ENHRY and CDR2 is SYGVKD in the germline V gene. This CDR3 comprises 12 residues. DNA for the CDR3: TGTGCCATCAGTGGACAGGAAAACATTCAGTACTTC. Protein: CAISGQENIQYF.

The V gene is TRBV5-1, the J gene TRBJ1-2, with D perhaps TRBD1 (6 bases). This CDR3 is 15 amino acids long. Germline V gene sequence: CDR1 SGHRS, CDR2 YFSETQ. The V end was cut by 0 bases, the J end by 7 bases, with 16 bases between. The CDR3 reads CASSLDRADYGGYTF. The DNA for the CDR3 is TGCGCCAGCAGCTTGGACAGGGCAGACTATGGTGGCTACACCTTC.

This clonotype was recorded a few times. The gene calls are TRBV27 and TRBJ2-1; unclear D gene. This CDR3 is 15 amino acids long. V was clipped by 0 bases and J by 4 bases, with 10 bases between them. In germline, CDR1 is MNHEY, CDR2 SMNVEV (reference sequence). The CDR3 reads CASSLSRSGYNEQFF. Written as DNA, the CDR3 is TGTGCCAGCAGTTTATCACGTTCAGGTTACAATGAGCAGTTCTTC.

This clonotype was seen once. The chain joins TRBV29-1 to TRBJ2-3, with 11 bases aligning to TRBD2. The CDR3 covers 14 residues. Trimming removed 6 bases from V and 4 bases from J; junction bases left unmatched: 6. Germline V gene data show CDR1 as SQVTM and CDR2 as ANQGSEA. The CDR3, as DNA: TGCAGCGTGGCTTTTAGCGGGAGGGCAGATACGCAGTATTTT. It specifies CSVAFSGRADTQYF.

The chain combines TRBV29-1 with TRBJ2-1; the match to TRBD2 covers 9 bases. Germline CDR1 is SQVTM and CDR2 is ANQGSEA. The CDR3 contains 14 residues. Losses at the gene ends were 7 bases for V and 7 bases for J; bases not matched to a gene: 11. In DNA form, the CDR3 reads TGCAGCGCCCCGGCGCTAGCGGGAATTAATGAGCAGTTCTTC. It codes for CSAPALAGINEQFF.

In this sample, this clonotype turned up a few times. V and J are TRBV29-1 and TRBJ2-7; a possible D gene is TRBD2 (5 bases). Trimming cost V 7 bases and J 1 base, with 11 bases left between them. The V gene's germline CDR1 is SQVTM and CDR2 ANQGSEA. The CDR3 runs to 12 residues. The CDR3 reads CSAGVSSYEQYF. CDR3 coding DNA: TGCAGCGCCGGGGTTTCGTCCTACGAGCAGTACTTC.

This clonotype was seen once. The junction departs from germline at one end; a sequencing error may be responsible. The chain has TRBV12-3 or TRBV12-4 and TRBJ2-1, with TRBD2 identical over 13 bases. The CDR3 is 15 amino acids. CDR3 region: CASSQGLAGDNGQFF. DNA for the CDR3: TGTGCCAGCAGTCAAGGACTAGCGGGGGACAATGGGCAGTTCTTC.

About this clonotype: The junction departs from germline at one end; a sequencing error may be responsible. This chain links TRBV7-9 with TRBJ2-3; 9 bases fit TRBD1. CDR1 and CDR2 from the germline V gene are SEHNR and FQNEAQ (reference sequence). The length of the CDR3 is 15 residues. In DNA form, the CDR3 reads TGTGCCAGCAGCTTGGGACAGGGTGGGTCAGATACGCGGTATTTT. Its translation: CASSLGQGGSDTRYF.

V is TRBV7-2 and J is TRBJ2-3; tentatively, D is TRBD2 (6 bases). The CDR3 sequence is 15 residues long. The V gene lost 0 bases and the J gene lost 8 bases, with 15 bases spanning the gap. Germline V CDR1 and CDR2: SGHTA, FQGNSA. CDR3 DNA: TGTGCCAGCAGCTTAGCGGTCGAGTCAGCGGGTACGCAGTATTTT. It specifies CASSLAVESAGTQYF.